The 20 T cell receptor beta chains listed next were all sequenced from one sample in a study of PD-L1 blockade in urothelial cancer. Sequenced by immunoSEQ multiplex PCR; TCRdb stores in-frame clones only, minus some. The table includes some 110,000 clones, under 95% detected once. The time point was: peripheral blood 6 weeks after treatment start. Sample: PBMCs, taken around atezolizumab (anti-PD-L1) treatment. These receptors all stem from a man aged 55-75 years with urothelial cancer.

The CDR3 DNA is TGTGCCAGTAGTCCAGGGGGAGGTATTGGTGAGCAGTTCTTC. Its translation is CASSPGGGIGEQFF. V is TRBV19 and J is TRBJ2-1, with D possibly TRBD1 on 7 matching bases. The CDR3 runs to 14 residues. V was clipped by 5 bases and J by 9 bases, with 17 bases between them. Germline V gene sequence: CDR1 LNHDA, CDR2 SQIVND (reference sequence).

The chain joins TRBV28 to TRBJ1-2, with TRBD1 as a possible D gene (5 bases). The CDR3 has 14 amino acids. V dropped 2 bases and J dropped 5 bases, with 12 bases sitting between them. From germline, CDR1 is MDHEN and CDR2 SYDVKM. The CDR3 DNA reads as TGTGCCAGCAGTTTACAGGGAAGGACGTATGGCTACACCTTC. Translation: CASSLQGRTYGYTF.

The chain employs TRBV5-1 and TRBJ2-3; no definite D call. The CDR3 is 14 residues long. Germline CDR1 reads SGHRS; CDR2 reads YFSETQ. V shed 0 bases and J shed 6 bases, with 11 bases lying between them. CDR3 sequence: CASSLAMWPDTQYF. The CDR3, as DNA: TGCGCCAGCAGCTTGGCCATGTGGCCGGATACGCAGTATTTT. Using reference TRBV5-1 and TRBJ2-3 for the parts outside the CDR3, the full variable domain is KAGVTQTPRYLIKTRGQQVTLSCSPISGHRSVSWYQQTPGQGLQFLFEYFSETQRNKGNFPGRFSGRQFSNSRSEMNVSTLELGDSALYLCASSLAMWPDTQYFGPGTRLTVL.

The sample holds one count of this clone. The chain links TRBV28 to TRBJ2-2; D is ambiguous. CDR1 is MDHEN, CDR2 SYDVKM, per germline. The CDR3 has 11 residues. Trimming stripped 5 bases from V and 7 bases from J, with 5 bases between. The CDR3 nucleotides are TGTGCCAGCAGTCCGGGCGGGGAGCTGTTTTTT. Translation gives CASSPGGELFF.

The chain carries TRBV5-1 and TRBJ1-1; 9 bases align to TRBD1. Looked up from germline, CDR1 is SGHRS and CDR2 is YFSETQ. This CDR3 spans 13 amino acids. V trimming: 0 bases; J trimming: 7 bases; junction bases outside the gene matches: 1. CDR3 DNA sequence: TGCGCCAGCAGCTTGGTGACAGGGGGTGAAGCTTTCTTT. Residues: CASSLVTGGEAFF.

The CDR3 sequence: CASSWIQGKGQPQHF. The CDR3 DNA reads as TGTGCCAGCAGTTGGATACAGGGGAAGGGTCAGCCCCAGCATTTT. The chain recombines TRBV6-6 with TRBJ1-5; TRBD1 matches at 7 bases. Germline CDR1 and CDR2: MNHNY and SVGAGI (reference sequence). With 4 bases clipped from V and 6 bases from J, the junction kept 9 bases outside the gene matches. The CDR3 spans 15 residues.

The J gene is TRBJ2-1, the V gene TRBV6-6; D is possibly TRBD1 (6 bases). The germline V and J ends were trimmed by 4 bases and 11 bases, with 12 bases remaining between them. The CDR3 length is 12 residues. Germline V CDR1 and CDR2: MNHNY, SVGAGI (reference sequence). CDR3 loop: CASSSSGEKQFF. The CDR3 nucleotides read TGTGCCAGCAGTTCGTCAGGGGAGAAGCAGTTCTTC.

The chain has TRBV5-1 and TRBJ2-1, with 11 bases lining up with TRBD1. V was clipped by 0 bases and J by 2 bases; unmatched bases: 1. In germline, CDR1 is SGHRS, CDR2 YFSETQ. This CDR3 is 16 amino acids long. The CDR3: CASSLGTGGTYNEQFF. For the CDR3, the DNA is TGCGCCAGCAGCTTGGGGACAGGGGGCACCTACAATGAGCAGTTCTTC.

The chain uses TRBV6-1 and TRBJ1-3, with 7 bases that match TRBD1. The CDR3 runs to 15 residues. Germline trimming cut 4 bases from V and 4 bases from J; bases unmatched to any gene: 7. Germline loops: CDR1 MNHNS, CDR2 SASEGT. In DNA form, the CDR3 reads TGTGCCAGCAGTGTCCTACAGGGGCACGGAAACACCATATATTTT. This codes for CASSVLQGHGNTIYF.

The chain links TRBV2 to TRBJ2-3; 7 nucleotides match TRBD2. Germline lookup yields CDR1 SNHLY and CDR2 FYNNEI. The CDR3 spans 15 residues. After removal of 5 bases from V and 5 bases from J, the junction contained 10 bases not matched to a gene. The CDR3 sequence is CASSLMGGAEDTQYF. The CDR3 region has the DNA TGTGCCAGCAGTCTAATGGGAGGGGCGGAAGATACGCAGTATTTT.

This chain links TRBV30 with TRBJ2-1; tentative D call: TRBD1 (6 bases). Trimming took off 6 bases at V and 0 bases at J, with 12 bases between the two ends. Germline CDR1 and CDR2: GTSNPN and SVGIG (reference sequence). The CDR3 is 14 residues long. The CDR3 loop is CACERGSSYNEQFF. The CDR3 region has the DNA TGTGCCTGTGAGAGGGGGAGCTCCTACAATGAGCAGTTCTTC.

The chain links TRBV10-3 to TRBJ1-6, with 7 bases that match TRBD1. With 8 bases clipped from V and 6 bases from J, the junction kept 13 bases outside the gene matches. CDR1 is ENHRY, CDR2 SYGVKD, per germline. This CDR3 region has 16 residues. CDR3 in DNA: TGTGCCATCTCCGGAGGGAACAGGGGAGCTAATTCACCCCTCCACTTT. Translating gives CAISGGNRGANSPLHF.

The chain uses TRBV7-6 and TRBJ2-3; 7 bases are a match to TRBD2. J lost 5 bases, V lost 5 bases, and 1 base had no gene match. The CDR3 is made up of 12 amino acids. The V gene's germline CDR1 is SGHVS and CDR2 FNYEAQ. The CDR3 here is CASSGGGDTQYF. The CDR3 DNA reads TGTGCCAGCAGCGGGGGGGGAGATACGCAGTATTTT.

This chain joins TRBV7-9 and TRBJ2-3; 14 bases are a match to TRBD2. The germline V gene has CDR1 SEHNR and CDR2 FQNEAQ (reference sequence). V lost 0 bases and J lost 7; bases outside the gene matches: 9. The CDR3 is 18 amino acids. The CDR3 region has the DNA TGTGCCAGCAGCTTAGCGGAGCTGGGACTAGCGGGAGTCAATACGCAGTATTTT. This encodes CASSLAELGLAGVNTQYF.

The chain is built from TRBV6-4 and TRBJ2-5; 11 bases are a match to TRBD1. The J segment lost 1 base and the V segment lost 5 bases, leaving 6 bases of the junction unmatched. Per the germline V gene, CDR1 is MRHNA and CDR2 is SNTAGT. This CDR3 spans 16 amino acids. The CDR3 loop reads CASSPGQGDFQETQYF. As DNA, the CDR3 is TGTGCCAGCAGTCCGGGACAGGGGGATTTCCAAGAGACCCAGTACTTC.

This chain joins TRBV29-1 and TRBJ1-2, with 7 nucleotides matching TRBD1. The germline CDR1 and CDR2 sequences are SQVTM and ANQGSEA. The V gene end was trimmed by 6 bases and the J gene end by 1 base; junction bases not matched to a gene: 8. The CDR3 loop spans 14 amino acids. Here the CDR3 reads CSVAGTEDNYGYTF. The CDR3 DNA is TGCAGCGTCGCCGGGACAGAAGATAACTATGGCTACACCTTC.

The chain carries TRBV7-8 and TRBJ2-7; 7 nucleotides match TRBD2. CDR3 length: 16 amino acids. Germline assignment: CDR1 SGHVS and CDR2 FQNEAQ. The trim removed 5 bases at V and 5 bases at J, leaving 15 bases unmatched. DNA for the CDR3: TGTGCCAGCAGCCAGACCGACCCTTTTGCGGGAGACGAGCAGTACTTC. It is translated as CASSQTDPFAGDEQYF.

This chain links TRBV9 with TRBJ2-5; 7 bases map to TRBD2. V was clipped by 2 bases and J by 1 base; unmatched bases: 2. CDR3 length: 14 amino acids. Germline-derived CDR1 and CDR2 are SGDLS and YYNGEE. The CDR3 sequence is CASSVSSGQETQYF. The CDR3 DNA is TGTGCCAGCAGCGTCTCTAGCGGCCAAGAGACCCAGTACTTC.

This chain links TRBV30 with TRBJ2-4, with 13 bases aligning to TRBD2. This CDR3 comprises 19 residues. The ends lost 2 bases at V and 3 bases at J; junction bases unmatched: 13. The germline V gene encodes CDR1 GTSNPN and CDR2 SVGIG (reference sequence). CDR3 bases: TGTGCCTGGAGTTTCGTAAGGACTAGCGGGAGAGAGGGCAAAAACATTCAGTACTTC. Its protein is CAWSFVRTSGREGKNIQYF.

CDR3 residues: CATSHGGVTDTQYF. DNA of the CDR3: TGTGCCACCAGCCACGGGGGGGTCACAGATACGCAGTATTTT. The genes are TRBV15 and TRBJ2-3; 8 bases map to TRBD2. V was pared by 5 bases and J by 2 bases, with 3 bases of the junction left unmatched. The CDR3 runs to 14 residues. Germline loops: CDR1 LNHNV, CDR2 YYDKDF (reference sequence).